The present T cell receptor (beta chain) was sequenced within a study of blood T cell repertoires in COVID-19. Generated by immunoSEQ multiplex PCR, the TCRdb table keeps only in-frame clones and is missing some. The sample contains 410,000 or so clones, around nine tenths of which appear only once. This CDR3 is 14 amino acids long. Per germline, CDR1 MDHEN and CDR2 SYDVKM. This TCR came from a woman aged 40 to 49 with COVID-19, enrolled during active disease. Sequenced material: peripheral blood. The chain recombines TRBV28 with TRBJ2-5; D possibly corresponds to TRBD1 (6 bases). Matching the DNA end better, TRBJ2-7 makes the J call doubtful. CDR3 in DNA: TGTGCCAGCAGTTGGGCAGGGGCATCCTACGAGCAGTACTTC. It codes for CASSWAGASYEQYF.